The T cell receptor beta chain described here comes from a study of shared clonotypes between healthy human individuals. Study conclusions and caveats: In this cohort, only blood was sampled, and tissue repertoires likely differ. Of the naive CD4 clonotypes, around 5% were shared across several donors.

Concerning this clone: Its antigen is undetermined.

Produced via immunoSEQ multiplex PCR; TCRdb's table is partial and in-frame only. The sample includes about 2.1 million clones, around 93% of them seen just once. The CDR3 is 15 residues long. CDR1 and CDR2 from the germline V gene are SGDLS and YYNGEE. Trimming removed 5 bases at V and 0 bases at J, with 13 bases between. Naive CD8 cells comprised CD45RO-negative, CCR7-positively selected cells, excluding terminally differentiated effector memory CD45RA+ cells. The sample taken for sequencing was naive CD8+ T cells from PBMCs. This chain connects TRBV9 to TRBJ2-3, with TRBD1 as a possible D gene (5 bases). The source of this sequence is a man in his late teens or twenties in good health. Some clones in this sample may be carry-over from other donors' samples. This CDR3 reads CASSGRDESTDTQYF. CDR3 nucleotides: TGTGCCAGCAGTGGCAGGGATGAGAGCACAGATACGCAGTATTTT.